This T cell receptor (beta chain) is drawn from a study of OX40 agonist ivuxolimab in advanced cancers. Study background: There were three patients with partial responses, one having hepatocellular carcinoma and two cutaneous melanoma.

Study-wide results and caveats: The antigens recognized by the expanded peripheral T cells, that is their antigen specificity, were not determined.

Individuals having autoimmune disease history or systemic immunosuppression were not enrolled. Profiling relied on immunoSEQ multiplex PCR, and the TCRdb table lists in-frame clones only, not all of them. This sample has about 76,000 clones, with 70% to 90% found just once. The V gene's germline CDR1 is SQVTM and CDR2 ANQGSEA. The CDR3 covers 11 residues. The V end was cut by 7 bases, the J end by 1 base, with 5 bases between. On this clone itself: Its antigen is undetermined.

The starting material was CD4+ or CD8+ T cells sorted from blood, obtained in a trial of the OX40 agonist ivuxolimab. The origin of this receptor is an adult with an advanced solid tumor such as melanoma, head and neck, liver or kidney cancer. The chain uses TRBV29-1 and TRBJ2-1; D is uncertain. This CDR3 is CSGASYNEQFF. The CDR3 DNA is TGCAGCGGGGCGTCCTACAATGAGCAGTTCTTC.